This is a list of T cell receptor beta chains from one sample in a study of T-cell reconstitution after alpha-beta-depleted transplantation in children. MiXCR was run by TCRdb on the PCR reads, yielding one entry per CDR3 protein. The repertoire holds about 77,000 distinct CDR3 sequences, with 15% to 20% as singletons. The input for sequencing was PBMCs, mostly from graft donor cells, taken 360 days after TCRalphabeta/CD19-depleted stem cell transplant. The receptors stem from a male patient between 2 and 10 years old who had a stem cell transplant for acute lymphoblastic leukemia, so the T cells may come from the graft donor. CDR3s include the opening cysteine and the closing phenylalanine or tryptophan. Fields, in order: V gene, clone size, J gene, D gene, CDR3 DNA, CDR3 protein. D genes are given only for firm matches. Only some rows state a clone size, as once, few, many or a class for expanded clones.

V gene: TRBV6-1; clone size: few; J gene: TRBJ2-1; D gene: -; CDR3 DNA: TGTGCCAGCAGCAAAGTCCGGTGGTGGCTCGACAATGAGCAGTTCTTC; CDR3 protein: CASSKVRWWLDNEQFF
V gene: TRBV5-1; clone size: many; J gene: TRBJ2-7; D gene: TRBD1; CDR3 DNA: TGCGCCAGCAGCTCTCCCCGGACAGGCTGGGAGCAGTACTTC; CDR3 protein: CASSSPRTGWEQYF
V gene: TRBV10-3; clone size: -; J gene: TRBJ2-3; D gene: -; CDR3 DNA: TGTGCCATCAGTGAGCCAATTGGGGCAGGAACATCAACAGATACGCAGTATTTT; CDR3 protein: CAISEPIGAGTSTDTQYF
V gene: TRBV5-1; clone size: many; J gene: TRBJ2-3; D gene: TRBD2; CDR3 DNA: TGCGCCAGCAACCGGGGGGACACAGATACGCAGTATTTT; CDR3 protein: CASNRGDTDTQYF
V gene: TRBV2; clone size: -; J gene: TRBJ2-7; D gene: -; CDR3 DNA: TGTGCCAGCCGAGACGGGTCCGGGGCCTACGAGCAGTACTTC; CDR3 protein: CASRDGSGAYEQYF
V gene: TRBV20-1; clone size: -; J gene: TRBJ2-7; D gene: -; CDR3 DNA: TGCTGTGGCAAGACTCCGGGCAACAAAGAGTCAACATGGGGCTACGAGCAGTACTTC; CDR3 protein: CCGKTPGNKESTWGYEQYF
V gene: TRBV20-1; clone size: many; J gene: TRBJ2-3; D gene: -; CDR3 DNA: TGCAGTGCTAGACCTCACCGGGCAGGGAGCACAGATACGCAGTATTTT; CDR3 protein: CSARPHRAGSTDTQYF
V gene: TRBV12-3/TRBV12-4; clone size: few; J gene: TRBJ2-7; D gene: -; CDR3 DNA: TGTGCCAGCAGTCTCGGGTTCACGTTCTACGAGCAGTACTTC; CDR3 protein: CASSLGFTFYEQYF
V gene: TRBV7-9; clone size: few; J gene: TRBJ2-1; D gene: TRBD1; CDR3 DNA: TGTGCCAGCAGCTTATCAGGGGGCCCCTACAATGAGCAGTTCTTC; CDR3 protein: CASSLSGGPYNEQFF
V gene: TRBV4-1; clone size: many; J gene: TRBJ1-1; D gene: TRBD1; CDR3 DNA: TGCGCCAGCAGCCAATTAGGACAGGGAGGCACTGAAGCTTTCTTT; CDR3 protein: CASSQLGQGGTEAFF
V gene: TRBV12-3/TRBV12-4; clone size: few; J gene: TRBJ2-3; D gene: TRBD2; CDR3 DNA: TGTGCCAGCAGCCTTAGCGGGAGGCTAGATACGCAGTATTTT; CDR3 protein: CASSLSGRLDTQYF
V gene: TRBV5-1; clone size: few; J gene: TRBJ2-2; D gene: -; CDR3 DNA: TGCGCCAGCAGCTTCCGTGGCGGGGCGAACACCGGGGAGCTGTTTTTT; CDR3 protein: CASSFRGGANTGELFF
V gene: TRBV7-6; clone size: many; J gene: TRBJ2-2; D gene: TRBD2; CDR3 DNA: TGTGCCAGCAGCTTAGCCCGGACTAGCGGGGTTACCGGGGAGCTGTTTTTT; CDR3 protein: CASSLARTSGVTGELFF
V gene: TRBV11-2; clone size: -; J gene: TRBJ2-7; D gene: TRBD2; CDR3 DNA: TGTGCCAGCAGCTTAGTAGGCGGGAGCTACTACGAGCAGTACTTC; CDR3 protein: CASSLVGGSYYEQYF
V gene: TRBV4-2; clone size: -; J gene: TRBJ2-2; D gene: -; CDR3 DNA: TGTGCCAGCAGCCAAGCGGGGGCGAACACCGGGGAGCTGTTTTTT; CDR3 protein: CASSQAGANTGELFF
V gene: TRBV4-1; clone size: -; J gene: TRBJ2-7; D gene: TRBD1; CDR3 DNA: TGCGCCAGCAGCCCCTGGACAGGTTGGCACGAGCAGTACTTC; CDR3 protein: CASSPWTGWHEQYF
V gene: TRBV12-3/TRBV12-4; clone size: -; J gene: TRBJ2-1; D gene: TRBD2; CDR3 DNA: TGTGCCAGCAGTACCGAGGGACTAGCGGGCCTCAATGAGCAGTTCTTC; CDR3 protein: CASSTEGLAGLNEQFF
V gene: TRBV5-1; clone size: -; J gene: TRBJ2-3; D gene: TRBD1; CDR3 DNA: TGCGCCAGCAGCTTGCAAGGGGGCGGGAGCACAGATACGCAGTATTTT; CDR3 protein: CASSLQGGGSTDTQYF
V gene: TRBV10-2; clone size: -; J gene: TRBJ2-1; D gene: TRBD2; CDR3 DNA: TGCGCCAGCAGTCGCTGGATCAGAGCGGGAGGCGATGAGCAGTTCTTC; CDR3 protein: CASSRWIRAGGDEQFF
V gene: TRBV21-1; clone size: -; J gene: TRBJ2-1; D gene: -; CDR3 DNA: TGTGCCAGCAGCACGAGGGAGAGCTACAATGAGCAGTTCTTC; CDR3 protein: CASSTRESYNEQFF
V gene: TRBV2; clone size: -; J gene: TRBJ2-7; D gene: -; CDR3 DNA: TGTGCCAGCAGTGGGCACACTCTTTACTACGAGCAGTACTTC; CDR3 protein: CASSGHTLYYEQYF
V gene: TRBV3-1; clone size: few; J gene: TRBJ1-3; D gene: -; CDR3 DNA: TGTGCCAGCAGATCGACCCATAAGAGCAACACCATATATTTT; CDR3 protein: CASRSTHKSNTIYF
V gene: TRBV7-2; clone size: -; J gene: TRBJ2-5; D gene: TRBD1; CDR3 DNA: TGTGCCAGCAGCTCCCCGGGACAGGGGGCAGGAGAGACCCAGTACTTC; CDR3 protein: CASSSPGQGAGETQYF
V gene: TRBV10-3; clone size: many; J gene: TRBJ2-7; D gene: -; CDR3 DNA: TGTGCCATCAGTGAGTGGCCGGGGAGCTCCTACGAGCAGTACTTC; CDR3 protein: CAISEWPGSSYEQYF
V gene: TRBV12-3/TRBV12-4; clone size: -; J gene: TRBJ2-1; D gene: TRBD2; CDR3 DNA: TGTGCCAGCAGTTTAGTCACTAGCGGGAGGGTTGAGCAGTTCTTC; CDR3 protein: CASSLVTSGRVEQFF
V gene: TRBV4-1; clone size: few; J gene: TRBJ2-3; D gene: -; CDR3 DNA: TGCGCCAGCAGCCAAGTCCCCGCAAGGGTTACGCAGTATTTT; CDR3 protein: CASSQVPARVTQYF
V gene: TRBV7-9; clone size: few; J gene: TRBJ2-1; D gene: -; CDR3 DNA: TGTGCCAGCAGCTCGACCCTAGGAGATGAGCAGTTCTTC; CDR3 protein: CASSSTLGDEQFF
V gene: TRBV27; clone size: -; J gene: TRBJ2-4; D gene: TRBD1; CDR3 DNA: TGTGCCAGCAGTAGATTAAGGACAGGGGTCGGAAACATTCAGTACTTC; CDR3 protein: CASSRLRTGVGNIQYF
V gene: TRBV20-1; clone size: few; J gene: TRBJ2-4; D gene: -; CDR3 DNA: TGCAGTGCTAGAGCGATCCTCGGGGTAGCCAAAAACATTCAGTACTTC; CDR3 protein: CSARAILGVAKNIQYF
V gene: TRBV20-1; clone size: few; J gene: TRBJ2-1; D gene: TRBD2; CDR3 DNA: TGCAGTGCTAGAGTTGTAGCGGGGGGACCCAGACGGGACAATGAGCAGTTCTTC; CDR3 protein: CSARVVAGGPRRDNEQFF
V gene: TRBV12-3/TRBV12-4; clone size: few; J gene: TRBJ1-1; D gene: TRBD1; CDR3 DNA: TGTGCCAGCGGGACAGAATTGAACACTGAAGCTTTCTTT; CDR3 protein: CASGTELNTEAFF
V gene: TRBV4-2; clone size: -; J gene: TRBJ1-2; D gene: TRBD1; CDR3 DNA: TGTGCCAGCAGCCAAACCCGGGACAGGGTGTCTATCGGAAACTATGGCTACACCTTC; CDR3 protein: CASSQTRDRVSIGNYGYTF
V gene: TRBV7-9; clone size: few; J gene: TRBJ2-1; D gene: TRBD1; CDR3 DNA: TGTGCCAGCAGCCGACAGGGGGCACCCTACAATGAGCAGTTCTTC; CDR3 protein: CASSRQGAPYNEQFF
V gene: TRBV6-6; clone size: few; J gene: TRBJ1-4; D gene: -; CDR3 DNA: TGTGCCAGCTCCGACAGCGGTAATAGAAAACTGTTTTTT; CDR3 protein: CASSDSGNRKLFF
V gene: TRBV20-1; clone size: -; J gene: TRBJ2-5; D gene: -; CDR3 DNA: TGCAGTGCTAGCGGAGGGGGTCAAGAGACCCAGTACTTC; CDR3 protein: CSASGGGQETQYF
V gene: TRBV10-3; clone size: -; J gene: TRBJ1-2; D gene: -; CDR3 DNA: TGTGCCATCAGTGGTACGGGGGCTCACTATGGCTACACCTTC; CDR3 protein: CAISGTGAHYGYTF
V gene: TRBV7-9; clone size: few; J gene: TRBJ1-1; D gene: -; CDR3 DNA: TGTGCCAGCAGCTTCGGAGTGTTTGCTTTCTTT; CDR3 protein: CASSFGVFAFF
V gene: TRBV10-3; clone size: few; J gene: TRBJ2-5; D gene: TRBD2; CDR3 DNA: TGTGCCATCAGTGGGACTAGCGGACAAAGGACCCAGTACTTC; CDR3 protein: CAISGTSGQRTQYF
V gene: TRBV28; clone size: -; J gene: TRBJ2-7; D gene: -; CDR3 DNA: TGTGAAACTGGATCCTCCTACGAGCAGTACTTC; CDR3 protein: CETGSSYEQYF
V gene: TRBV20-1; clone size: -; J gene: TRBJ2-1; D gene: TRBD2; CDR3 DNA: TGCAGTGCTAGAGATCGACTAGCGGGAGGTTACAATGAGCAGTTCTTC; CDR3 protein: CSARDRLAGGYNEQFF
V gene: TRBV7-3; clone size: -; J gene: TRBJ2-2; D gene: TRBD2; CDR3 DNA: TGTGCCAGCAGCTTCCTATATTGGGGTGGGGCTAGCGGGAGGAACACCGGGGAGCTGTTTTTT; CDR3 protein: CASSFLYWGGASGRNTGELFF
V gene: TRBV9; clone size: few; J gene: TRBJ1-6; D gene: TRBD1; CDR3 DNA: TGTGCCAGCAGCGTAACCGGGACAGGGTGGTCACCCCTCCACTTT; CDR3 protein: CASSVTGTGWSPLHF